The TCR beta chain described here comes from a study of T cells in Graves' hyperthyroidism and ophthalmopathy. Enrolled ophthalmopathy patients presented with a Clinical Activity Score of at least 3, a NOSPECS grade of at least 4, and disease duration under 3 months. In its sample, this clonotype was seen a few times. RNA transcripts provided the source from which TCR beta CDR3 regions were amplified. The primer set for the first-round RT-PCR of the TCR CDR3 was HTBI. One entry per CDR3 protein, called by TCRdb with MiXCR from the multiplex PCR reads. The table includes around 600,000 distinct CDR3 sequences, 14% detected once. CDR1 and CDR2 from the germline V gene are LGHNA and YNFKEQ. This CDR3 has 18 amino acids. Trimming took 0 bases from V and 1 from J; bases not matched to a gene: 8.

The TCR sequence derives from a woman between 50 and 59 years old with Graves' ophthalmopathy. Sequenced material: blood. This chain links TRBV4-2 with TRBJ1-1; TRBD1 matches 10 bases. CDR3: CASSQELDRGVRNTEAFF. DNA for the CDR3: TGTGCCAGCAGCCAAGAGCTGGACAGGGGGGTTCGGAACACTGAAGCTTTCTTT.